The 17 T cell receptor beta chains presented below share a single source sample, sequenced in a study of shared clonotypes between healthy human individuals. Naive CD8 cells, CD45RO-negative and positively selected for CCR7, excluded terminally differentiated effector memory CD45RA+ cells. TCRdb's copy holds only in-frame clones and misses some; the assay was immunoSEQ multiplex PCR. The sample has some 1,900,000 clones; over 85% are singletons. The sample comprised naive CD8+ T cells sorted from blood. These TCRs come from a man between 18 and 29 years old in good health.

The chain carries TRBV7-9 and TRBJ1-1, with D perhaps TRBD1 (5 bases). Per the germline V gene, CDR1 is SEHNR and CDR2 is FQNEAQ (reference sequence). The CDR3 length is 15 residues. Trimming took off 5 bases at V and 2 bases at J, with 15 bases between the two ends. Here the CDR3 reads CASSPPGRLNTEAFF. DNA for the CDR3: TGTGCCAGCAGCCCCCCGGGACGTTTAAACACTGAAGCTTTCTTT. Full variable domain (outside the CDR3, taken from reference TRBV7-9 and TRBJ1-1): DTGVSQNPRHKITKRGQNVTFRCDPISEHNRLYWYRQTLGQGPEFLTYFQNEAQLEKSRLLSDRFSAERPKGSFSTLEIQRTEQGDSAMYLCASSPPGRLNTEAFFGQGTRLTVV.

The chain carries TRBV5-6 and TRBJ2-7, with D perhaps matching TRBD2 (5 bases). CDR1 and CDR2 from the germline V gene are SGHDT and YYEEEE. The CDR3 totals 15 residues. V gave up 4 bases and J gave up 6 bases, with 20 bases separating them. The CDR3 sequence: CASSLSGLIAVEQYF. As DNA, the CDR3 is TGTGCCAGCAGCCTCAGCGGTCTCATCGCGGTCGAGCAGTACTTC.

The chain combines TRBV4-1 with TRBJ1-1, with D perhaps TRBD1 (6 bases). Germline V gene lookup returns CDR1 MGHRA and CDR2 YSYEKL. Trimming took 0 bases from V and 3 from J, leaving 14 bases between them. The CDR3 spans 16 residues. The CDR3: CASSQEGGGMDTEAFF. CDR3 bases: TGCGCCAGCAGCCAAGAGGGGGGCGGTATGGACACTGAAGCTTTCTTT.

This clone was counted only a few times. The CDR3 sequence is CASSYSYTSPLHF. The CDR3 DNA follows: TGTGCCAGCAGTTACTCCTACACTTCACCCCTCCACTTT. This chain joins TRBV6-5 and TRBJ1-6; D is unresolved. CDR1 MNHEY and CDR2 SVGAGI come from the germline V gene. V shed 0 bases and J shed 9 bases, with 6 bases lying between them. The CDR3 length is 13 residues.

The V and J genes are TRBV27 and TRBJ2-7; 8 positions agree with TRBD2. Unmatched junction bases numbered 9, after V lost 5 bases and J lost 0 bases. CDR3 length: 16 residues. In germline, CDR1 is MNHEY, CDR2 SMNVEV (reference sequence). The CDR3 is CASSNLAGLSSYEQYF. In DNA, the CDR3 is TGTGCCAGCAGTAACTTAGCGGGGTTGAGCTCCTACGAGCAGTACTTC.

The chain joins TRBV28 to TRBJ2-7; D is ambiguous. The CDR3 totals 13 residues. CDR1 is MDHEN and CDR2 is SYDVKM in the germline V gene. Trimming cost V 4 bases and J 3 bases, with 10 bases left between them. DNA for the CDR3: TGTGCCAGCAGTTATTCTGAGAACTACGAGCAGTACTTC. Residues: CASSYSENYEQYF.

CDR3 amino acids: CAISDDSYEQYF. CDR3 DNA sequence: TGTGCCATCAGTGACGACAGCTACGAGCAGTACTTC. The gene calls are TRBV10-3 and TRBJ2-7; D is perhaps TRBD1 (5 bases). The CDR3 has 12 amino acids. V shed 3 bases and J shed 3 bases, with 6 bases lying between them. CDR1 is ENHRY and CDR2 is SYGVKD in the germline V gene.

This clone was seen a handful of times. The J gene is TRBJ1-6, the V gene TRBV19, with a tentative D call TRBD1 (5 bases). V dropped 2 bases and J dropped 8 bases, with 16 bases sitting between them. The CDR3 contains 16 residues. Germline V gives CDR1 LNHDA, CDR2 SQIVND (reference sequence). Written as DNA, the CDR3 is TGTGCCAGTAGTATACTAAGGGGATCCATCGATTCACCCCTCCACTTT. This encodes CASSILRGSIDSPLHF.

V gene TRBV5-4 combines with J gene TRBJ2-5; D unclear. The CDR3 is 11 residues long. Between the trimmed V and J ends, which lost 4 bases and 5 bases, there was a span of 6 bases. Germline V gene lookup returns CDR1 SGHNT and CDR2 YYREEE (reference sequence). The CDR3 loop reads CASSKDETQYF. The CDR3 coding sequence is TGTGCCAGCAGCAAAGATGAGACCCAGTACTTC.

J is TRBJ1-6 and V is TRBV6-5; D is possibly TRBD1 (6 bases). With 2 bases removed from V and 8 bases from J, the gap between germline ends came to 10 bases. Germline values: CDR1 MNHEY, CDR2 SVGAGI. The CDR3 has 14 amino acids. CDR3 protein: CASSYGGLDSPLHF. The DNA for the CDR3 is TGTGCCAGCAGTTACGGGGGCTTGGATTCACCCCTCCACTTT.

This chain joins TRBV27 and TRBJ2-1; D is unresolved. The length of the CDR3 is 13 residues. The V gene lost 1 base and the J gene lost 4 bases, with 5 bases spanning the gap. Germline V gene data show CDR1 as MNHEY and CDR2 as SMNVEV (reference sequence). CDR3 coding DNA: TGTGCCAGCAGTTTATACTATTACAATGAGCAGTTCTTC. It is translated as CASSLYYYNEQFF.

The rearrangement joins TRBV6-1 to TRBJ1-4; 9 nucleotides match TRBD1. The V and J ends lost 6 bases and 5 bases, in that order; junction bases with no gene match: 7. The CDR3 extends over 15 amino acids. CDR1 and CDR2 (germline): MNHNS, SASEGT. The CDR3 loop is CASRGPGQGNEKLFF. For the CDR3, the DNA is TGTGCCAGCAGAGGACCGGGACAGGGAAATGAAAAACTGTTTTTT.

This clone occurred once. The chain is built from TRBV4-1 and TRBJ2-7, with a weak D call TRBD2 (6 bases). Germline-derived CDR1 and CDR2 are MGHRA and YSYEKL. This CDR3 comprises 14 residues. V was shortened by 5 bases and J by 5 bases, with 16 bases between the two germline ends. CDR3 amino acids: CASSTREGLNEQYF. The CDR3, as DNA: TGCGCCAGCAGCACCCGAGAAGGACTAAACGAGCAGTACTTC.

This chain connects TRBV2 to TRBJ2-7; 10 bases match TRBD2. V shed 6 bases and J 5 bases; nucleotides not matched to a gene: 7. This CDR3 region has 14 residues. The germline CDR1 and CDR2 sequences are SNHLY and FYNNEI. CDR3: CASRPSGRADEQYF. CDR3 DNA: TGTGCCAGCAGGCCCAGCGGGAGGGCCGACGAGCAGTACTTC.

The chain recombines TRBV27 with TRBJ2-1; 9 nucleotides align to TRBD2. This CDR3 is 15 amino acids long. J was trimmed by 4 bases and V by 2 bases; bases with no gene match: 3. The germline gives CDR1 MNHEY, CDR2 SMNVEV (reference sequence). CDR3 DNA: TGTGCCAGCAGTTTAGCGGGGGGGGATTACAATGAGCAGTTCTTC. Translating it yields CASSLAGGDYNEQFF.

The rearrangement uses TRBV9 and TRBJ1-5; tentatively, D is TRBD1 (5 bases). Trimming removed 0 bases at V and 1 base at J, with 11 bases between. Germline loops: CDR1 SGDLS, CDR2 YYNGEE. The CDR3 contains 16 residues. CDR3 in DNA: TGTGCCAGCAGCGTAGGAGGGGATAAGAGCAATCAGCCCCAGCATTTT. It is translated as CASSVGGDKSNQPQHF.

This chain joins TRBV9 and TRBJ2-7, with a weak D call TRBD2 (6 bases). CDR1 SGDLS and CDR2 YYNGEE come from the germline V gene. The CDR3 has 13 amino acids. V was clipped by 4 bases and J by 5 bases, with 13 bases between them. The CDR3 is CASSLTPGDEQYF. CDR3 DNA sequence: TGTGCCAGCAGCTTGACCCCGGGGGACGAGCAGTACTTC. The full variable domain, completed using reference TRBV9 and TRBJ2-7, is DSGVTQTPKHLITATGQRVTLRCSPRSGDLSVYWYQQSLDQGLQFLIQYYNGEERAKGNILERFSAQQFPDLHSELNLSSLELGDSALYFCASSLTPGDEQYFGPGTRLTVT.